Sequencing of this TCR beta chain was carried out in a study of OX40 agonist ivuxolimab in advanced cancers. Study-wide results and caveats: People who partly responded at 0.1-3.0 mg/kg had some of the least clonal expansion seen.

CDR3 length: 13 residues. The V gene's germline CDR1 is MNHNS and CDR2 SASEGT. V was shortened by 2 bases and J by 5 bases, with 9 bases between the two germline ends. Only in-frame clones appear in the TCRdb table, and some are missing; sequencing was by immunoSEQ multiplex PCR. In the table there are tens of thousands of clones, over 80% of which are singletons. Turning to this clone: Its specificity is unknown.

This sample comprised CD4+ or CD8+ T cells sorted from blood, obtained in a trial of the OX40 agonist ivuxolimab. The clonotype originates from an adult with an advanced solid tumor such as melanoma, head and neck, liver or kidney cancer. J is TRBJ1-2 and V is TRBV6-1; D not resolved. The CDR3 reads CASSETPLYGYTF. CDR3 nucleotides: TGTGCCAGCAGTGAAACCCCACTGTATGGCTACACCTTC.